This T cell receptor beta chain was obtained from a study of radiotherapy plus CTLA-4 blockade in lung cancer. On the study more broadly: Patients showed objective responses in about 20% of cases, and disease control was achieved by approximately 30%. General study points: Expansion in blood of tumor-derived TCR clones was seen after radiotherapy plus ipilimumab. Among reported predictors of response, early blood T cell clone dynamics with interferon-beta performed best.

J lost 12 bases, V lost 4 bases, and 4 bases had no gene match. Germline CDR1 and CDR2: MNHNY and SVGAGI (reference sequence). This CDR3 has 13 amino acids. This clone was detected only a few times. What it binds is not known. CTLA-4 blockade with ipilimumab, together with focal radiation, was given to patients with chemo-refractory metastatic non-small-cell lung cancer. Assay used: immunoSEQ multiplex PCR; TCRdb lists only in-frame clones, some missing. Here the sample spans more than 30,000 clones, roughly 70% being singletons. This material consisted of peripheral blood, taken from a patient treated with radiotherapy plus ipilimumab. The clonotype originates from a human donor with non-small cell lung cancer who had stable disease on radiotherapy plus ipilimumab. The rearrangement links TRBV6-6 to TRBJ2-1, with 12 nucleotides matching TRBD2. The CDR3 nucleotides read TGTGCCAGCAGTTTGGCTAGCGGGAGGGGGCAGTTCTTC. This translates into CASSLASGRGQFF.